These T cell receptor beta chains were read from a single sample in a study of T cell responses to AZD1222 COVID-19 vaccine. Profiling relied on immunoSEQ multiplex PCR, and the TCRdb table lists in-frame clones only, not all of them. This repertoire shows 180,000 or so clones, more than 85% found once; its top ten account for about 1.8%. The sample consisted of peripheral blood, taken 28 days after the second AZD1222 dose. These receptor sequences come from an adult who received the AZD1222 COVID-19 vaccine. Each CDR3 is given with its conserved first and last residue. The D gene is left open where the match is weak. Where a row states a size, it is once, few, many or the class of an expanded clone; other rows omit it.

NA	NA	TRBJ1-2	TRBV19	CASSIDQLGYYGYTF	TGTGCCAGTAGTATAGATCAACTGGGCTACTATGGCTACACCTTC
NA	TRBD1	TRBJ1-5	TRBV7-8	CASSFITSSDRGTYSNQPQHF	TGTGCCAGCAGCTTCATTACGAGTTCGGACAGGGGGACCTATAGCAATCAGCCCCAGCATTTT
NA	NA	TRBJ2-7	TRBV5-1	CASSLRSRTTLTSYEQYF	TGCGCCAGCAGCTTGCGATCCCGGACCACCCTCACCTCCTACGAGCAGTACTTC
NA	TRBD1	TRBJ2-2	TRBV9	CASSEELGTVTGELFF	TGTGCCAGCAGCGAGGAGTTAGGGACAGTGACCGGGGAGCTGTTTTTT
NA	NA	TRBJ1-4	TRBV15	CATSRDEGEKLFF	TGTGCCACCAGCAGAGACGAGGGTGAAAAACTGTTTTTT
NA	NA	TRBJ1-4	TRBV11-2	CASSLSGFNEKLFF	TGTGCCAGCAGCTTATCAGGGTTTAATGAAAAACTGTTTTTT
once	NA	TRBJ1-6	TRBV24-1	CATDGKDNSPLHF	TGTGCCACCGACGGGAAGGATAATTCACCCCTCCACTTT
few	TRBD2	TRBJ2-7	TRBV7-2	CASSGRGGTSGSYEQYF	TGTGCCAGCAGTGGACGGGGTGGGACTAGCGGCTCCTACGAGCAGTACTTC
NA	TRBD1	TRBJ2-1	TRBV29-1	CSVETGGEKQFF	TGCAGCGTTGAAACAGGGGGAGAGAAGCAGTTCTTC
once	TRBD2	TRBJ2-1	TRBV7-3	CASSSIAGASNNEQFF	TGTGCCAGCAGCTCCATAGCGGGAGCGTCCAACAATGAGCAGTTCTTC
NA	NA	TRBJ1-5	TRBV23-1	CASSHMASWGNQPQHF	TGCGCCAGCAGTCATATGGCAAGCTGGGGCAATCAGCCCCAGCATTTT
NA	NA	TRBJ2-1	TRBV6-5	CASSYRVGEQFF	TGTGCCAGCAGTTACAGGGTTGGTGAGCAGTTCTTC
NA	NA	TRBJ2-1	TRBV3-1/TRBV3-2	CASSLQGISSYNEQFF	TGTGCCAGCAGCCTCCAGGGTATAAGCTCCTACAATGAGCAGTTCTTC
NA	TRBD1	TRBJ1-5	TRBV10-3	CAISESGQSNQPQHF	TGTGCCATCAGTGAGTCGGGACAGAGCAATCAGCCCCAGCATTTT